The 10 T cell receptor beta chains presented below share a single source sample, sequenced in a study of T cells after yellow fever vaccination. Using its own MiXCR run on the 5' RACE reads, TCRdb lists one record per CDR3 protein. The sample includes 150,000 to 200,000 distinct CDR3 sequences, approximately 9.9% of them seen just once. The specimen was CD8+ T cells sorted from PBMCs, collected 45 days after the yellow fever booster vaccination. These receptors all stem from a man aged 18 to 30 who received the YFV17D yellow fever vaccine.

This clonotype was seen a few times. The chain has TRBV7-9 and TRBJ2-1, with 9 bases identical to TRBD2. The junction had 1 base not matched to a gene; V was cut back by 3 bases and J by 7 bases. Germline values: CDR1 SEHNR, CDR2 FQNEAQ (reference sequence). The CDR3 runs to 13 residues. CDR3: CASSLGLANEQFF. Written as DNA, the CDR3 is TGTGCCAGCAGCTTGGGACTAGCAAATGAGCAGTTCTTC.

This clonotype showed up many times. V usage is TRBV5-1 and J usage is TRBJ2-5; D possibly uses TRBD1 or TRBD2 (5 bases each). Germline V gives CDR1 SGHRS, CDR2 YFSETQ. This CDR3 has 15 amino acids. V lost 0 bases, J lost 4 bases, and 13 bases lay in between. CDR3 nucleotide sequence: TGCGCCAGCAGCTTGGCCGCAACGGGGCTAGAGACCCAGTACTTC. This translates into CASSLAATGLETQYF.

A few counts support this clonotype. The chain employs TRBV12-3 or TRBV12-4 and TRBJ2-7; D gene ambiguous. The CDR3 totals 11 residues. V lost 3 bases and J lost 5, with 5 bases in between. For the CDR3, the DNA is TGTGCCAGCAGTTTTGGTCACGAGCAGTACGTC. It is translated as CASSFGHEQYV.

V is TRBV7-3 and J is TRBJ1-6, with a weak D call TRBD1 (6 bases). The CDR3 runs 14 residues. Germline values: CDR1 SGHTA, CDR2 FQGTGA. Trimming pared 2 bases from V and 15 bases from J, leaving 17 bases between. Here the CDR3 reads CASSLQRLGALLHF. The CDR3 region has the DNA TGTGCCAGCAGCTTACAACGGCTGGGGGCGCTCCTCCACTTT.

This clonotype was counted ten times or more. The CDR3 loop reads CASRSSGANVLTF. In DNA form, the CDR3 reads TGTGCCAGCCGTAGTTCTGGGGCCAACGTCCTGACTTTC. The genes are TRBV4-2 and TRBJ2-6; D gene unclear. Germline V gene data show CDR1 as LGHNA and CDR2 as YNFKEQ. This CDR3 contains 13 residues. With 8 bases removed from V and 1 base from J, the gap between germline ends came to 6 bases.

The chain has TRBV21-1 and TRBJ2-7; the D call in the table, TRBD2, was not verified against the DNA. TRBV21-1 counts as a pseudogene. This CDR3 is 17 amino acids long. The CDR3 DNA follows: TGTGCCAGCAGCAAAGAAAGGCGGGCCCTCCCCCTCTACGAGCAGTACGTC. The encoded protein is CASSKERRALPLYEQYV.

This rearrangement joins TRBV12-3 or TRBV12-4 to TRBJ2-3, with 14 bases lining up with TRBD2. This CDR3 spans 18 amino acids. J was trimmed by 4 bases and V by 1 base; bases with no gene match: 7. The CDR3 reads CASSLDRLAGGPADTQYF. For the CDR3, the DNA is TGTGCCAGCAGTTTAGACCGACTAGCGGGGGGGCCAGCAGATACGCAGTATTTT.

This clonotype was counted a few times. The CDR3 spells CAIKGQGETGELFF. DNA of the CDR3: TGTGCCATCAAAGGACAGGGGGAAACCGGGGAGCTGTTTTTT. The rearrangement links TRBV10-3 to TRBJ2-2; TRBD1 matches 10 bases. J was trimmed by 5 bases and V by 7 bases; bases with no gene match: 4. The CDR3 is made up of 14 amino acids. Per the germline V gene, CDR1 is ENHRY and CDR2 is SYGVKD.

This clonotype came up a few times. The rearrangement uses TRBV11-2 and TRBJ1-4; tentative D call: TRBD1 (5 bases). Trimming shortened V by 1 base and J by 2 bases, and 23 bases separated the two germline ends. This CDR3 is built from 20 residues. Germline-derived CDR1 and CDR2 are SGHAT and FQNNGV. CDR3 loop: CASSLVRTFTEQRTNEKLFF. The CDR3 DNA reads as TGTGCCAGCAGCTTAGTGCGGACATTTACGGAGCAACGCACTAATGAAAAACTGTTTTTT. Filled out from reference TRBV11-2 and TRBJ1-4, the complete variable domain reads EAGVAQSPRYKIIEKRQSVAFWCNPISGHATLYWYQQILGQGPKLLIQFQNNGVVDDSQLPKDRFSAERLKGVDSTLKIQPAKLEDSAVYLCASSLVRTFTEQRTNEKLFFGSGTQLSVL.

V and J are TRBV5-5 and TRBJ2-2; D possibly corresponds to TRBD2 (5 bases). The CDR3 loop spans 14 amino acids. V was cut by 4 bases and J by 6 bases, with 13 bases left in between. Per germline, CDR1 SGHKS and CDR2 YYEKEE (reference sequence). The CDR3 spells CASSPRGIPGELFF. The CDR3 DNA reads TGTGCCAGCAGCCCCCGAGGGATACCCGGGGAGCTGTTTTTT.